One sample yielded the 24 T cell receptor beta chains listed below, sequenced in a study of blood T cell repertoires in COVID-19. Sequenced by immunoSEQ multiplex PCR; TCRdb stores in-frame clones only, minus some. The data contain 140,000 or so clones, around 82% of them singletons. What was sequenced was peripheral blood. The source of these receptors is a woman aged 45-59 years with acute or convalescent COVID-19.

The chain uses TRBV2 and TRBJ1-3; unclear D gene. The CDR3 is 15 amino acids. Germline V gives CDR1 SNHLY, CDR2 FYNNEI. V lost 4 bases and J 0 bases, leaving 10 bases between the germline ends. CDR3: CASSGLLVSGNTIYF. In DNA form, the CDR3 reads TGTGCCAGCAGTGGACTATTAGTCTCTGGAAACACCATATATTTT.

The CDR3 loop reads CASSERGQGAIGELFF. Written as DNA, the CDR3 is TGTGCCAGCAGTGAAAGGGGACAGGGGGCGATCGGGGAGCTGTTTTTT. The chain recombines TRBV2 with TRBJ2-2; 12 bases fit TRBD1. The V gene's germline CDR1 is SNHLY and CDR2 FYNNEI. The CDR3 has 16 residues. J lost 7 bases, V lost 2 bases, and 5 bases had no gene match.

The chain employs TRBV9 and TRBJ1-1, with 10 bases aligning to TRBD1. Germline CDR1 reads SGDLS; CDR2 reads YYNGEE. CDR3 length: 17 amino acids. With 2 bases clipped from V and 4 bases from J, the junction kept 11 bases outside the gene matches. CDR3 bases: TGTGCCAGCAGCGTGGGGGGACAGGGGAAATTGAGCACTGAAGCTTTCTTT. Translated: CASSVGGQGKLSTEAFF.

The V call is TRBV6-6, the J call TRBJ1-1; D remains ambiguous. The CDR3 sequence is 14 residues long. Germline V gene sequence: CDR1 MNHNY, CDR2 SVGAGI (reference sequence). V shed 0 bases and J shed 1 base, with 6 bases lying between them. The CDR3 DNA reads TGTGCCAGCAGTTACTCGACAAGGAACACTGAAGCTTTCTTT. Protein product: CASSYSTRNTEAFF.

The chain carries TRBV2 and TRBJ2-1; 9 bases map to TRBD1. V was clipped by 6 bases and J by 0 bases; unmatched bases: 3. Germline-derived CDR1 and CDR2 are SNHLY and FYNNEI. This CDR3 comprises 15 residues. The CDR3 nucleotides read TGTGCCAGCAGCGCGGGACAGGGCTCCTACAATGAGCAGTTCTTC. Encoded protein: CASSAGQGSYNEQFF.

The V call is TRBV5-1, the J call TRBJ1-2, with D perhaps TRBD1 (5 bases). With 4 bases removed from V and 4 bases from J, the gap between germline ends came to 11 bases. The CDR3 extends over 13 amino acids. Germline assignment: CDR1 SGHRS and CDR2 YFSETQ. The CDR3 here is CASSPGPGYGYTF. DNA of the CDR3: TGCGCCAGCAGCCCAGGGCCCGGCTATGGCTACACCTTC.

A few counts support this clone. V usage is TRBV7-7 and J usage is TRBJ2-5; TRBD2 agrees at 7 bases. The V and J ends lost 1 base and 0 bases, in that order; junction bases with no gene match: 2. The CDR3 contains 15 residues. From germline, CDR1 is SSHAT and CDR2 FNYEAQ (reference sequence). The CDR3 nucleotides are TGTGCCAGCAGCTTAGGGGCGGGGGACCAAGAGACCCAGTACTTC. It is translated as CASSLGAGDQETQYF.

The genes are TRBV19 and TRBJ1-2, with D hard to call. V was clipped by 1 base and J by 4 bases, with 7 bases between them. Germline CDR1 and CDR2: LNHDA and SQIVND (reference sequence). The CDR3 is made up of 13 amino acids. The CDR3 sequence: CASSIGASYGYTF. The CDR3 bases are TGTGCCAGTAGTATAGGAGCTAGCTATGGCTACACCTTC. Full variable domain (remainder filled in from reference TRBV19 and TRBJ1-2): DGGITQSPKYLFRKEGQNVTLSCEQNLNHDAMYWYRQDPGQGLRLIYYSQIVNDFQKGDIAEGYSVSREKKESFPLTVTSAQKNPTAFYLCASSIGASYGYTFGSGTRLTVV.

This chain uses TRBV11-2 with TRBJ1-5; no reliable D call. Deletions cut 5 bases from V and 0 bases from J, with 17 bases between. The CDR3 has 17 amino acids. Per the germline V gene, CDR1 is SGHAT and CDR2 is FQNNGV. The CDR3 DNA reads TGTGCCAGCAGCCCACCCCCAGACAAAGATAGCAATCAGCCCCAGCATTTT. This encodes CASSPPPDKDSNQPQHF.

This clone came up a few times. As DNA, the CDR3 is TGTGCCAGCTCAGCCACGGCCGACCGGGGCGAGCAGTACTTC. The encoded protein is CASSATADRGEQYF. The chain employs TRBV18 and TRBJ2-7, with a weak D call TRBD2 (5 bases). V was clipped by 5 bases and J by 6 bases, with 17 bases between them. CDR1 and CDR2 (germline): KGHSH, LQKENI. The CDR3 consists of 14 residues.

V gene TRBV19 combines with J gene TRBJ2-1; TRBD2 aligns across 9 bases. Germline CDR1 reads LNHDA; CDR2 reads SQIVND (reference sequence). V shed 3 bases and J 5 bases; nucleotides not matched to a gene: 8. CDR3 length: 16 residues. CDR3 amino acids: CASSIFSGGSHNEQFF. The CDR3 DNA reads TGTGCCAGTAGTATTTTTAGCGGGGGTTCCCACAATGAGCAGTTCTTC.

J is TRBJ1-1 and V is TRBV9, with 7 positions matching TRBD1. From germline, CDR1 is SGDLS and CDR2 YYNGEE. The CDR3 is made up of 13 amino acids. The V segment lost 0 bases and the J segment 6 bases; nucleotides outside the gene matches: 2. DNA for the CDR3: TGTGCCAGCAGCGTAGTCCAGGGGGCTGAAGCTTTCTTT. It is translated as CASSVVQGAEAFF.

This chain links TRBV9 with TRBJ2-1; 7 nucleotides line up with TRBD1. The CDR3 has 16 residues. V shed 4 bases, J shed 8 bases, and the junction held 15 bases outside the gene matches. The germline V gene has CDR1 SGDLS and CDR2 YYNGEE. CDR3 nucleotide sequence: TGTGCCAGCAGCCCCACAAGGGACAGAGGTGGCGATGAGCAGTTCTTC. Translation gives CASSPTRDRGGDEQFF.

This clone was counted between two and nine times. This chain uses TRBV9 with TRBJ2-1; D is perhaps TRBD2 (6 bases). The ends were cut back, 0 bases at V and 4 bases at J, with 11 bases in the middle. The CDR3 covers 15 residues. The germline CDR1 and CDR2 sequences are SGDLS and YYNGEE. CDR3 coding DNA: TGTGCCAGCAGCGTAGAGGGAGGACTATACAATGAGCAGTTCTTC. Protein: CASSVEGGLYNEQFF.

The chain couples TRBV30 to TRBJ1-4; 7 bases are shared with TRBD1. Germline V gene data show CDR1 as GTSNPN and CDR2 as SVGIG (reference sequence). V was clipped by 3 bases and J by 7 bases; unmatched bases: 8. This CDR3 spans 14 amino acids. In nucleotides, the CDR3 is TGTGCCTGGAGGTTGCAGGGGGGAGGTGAAAAACTGTTTTTT. Translating it yields CAWRLQGGGEKLFF.

The chain carries TRBV7-6 and TRBJ2-7; TRBD1 aligns across 8 bases. The germline V gene has CDR1 SGHVS and CDR2 FNYEAQ. The CDR3 contains 13 residues. The J segment lost 3 bases and the V segment lost 5 bases, leaving 3 bases of the junction unmatched. The CDR3 protein is CASSHGTGYEQYF. Written as DNA, the CDR3 is TGTGCCAGCAGCCACGGGACAGGCTACGAGCAGTACTTC.

The chain recombines TRBV19 with TRBJ2-1; D is perhaps TRBD2 (6 bases). The CDR3 runs to 11 residues. Germline CDR1 reads LNHDA; CDR2 reads SQIVND (reference sequence). V lost 5 bases to trimming and J lost 9 bases, with 8 bases between them. As DNA, the CDR3 is TGTGCCAGTAGTTCGGGGGTTGAGCAGTTCTTC. It translates to CASSSGVEQFF.

The chain uses TRBV6-5 and TRBJ1-1; D gene ambiguous. The V end was cut by 2 bases, the J end by 3 bases, with 13 bases between. Germline values: CDR1 MNHEY, CDR2 SVGAGI. The CDR3 is 15 amino acids. Here the CDR3 reads CASSYTPSEYTEAFF. In nucleotides, the CDR3 is TGTGCCAGCAGTTACACCCCAAGTGAGTACACTGAAGCTTTCTTT.

Ten or more counts support this clone. One end of the junction fails to match germline, which may point to a read error. The chain recombines TRBV18 with TRBJ1-2, with TRBD1 identical over 7 bases. This CDR3 is 13 amino acids long. Germline V lookup: CDR1 KGHSH, CDR2 LQKENI. DNA for the CDR3: TGTGCCAGCTCACCACCTACCGTCGGACAGGTGAACTTC. Translating it yields CASSPPTVGQVNF.

A few counts support this clone. This chain connects TRBV2 to TRBJ2-7, with 7 bases fitting TRBD1. Trimming took 8 bases from V and 2 from J; bases not matched to a gene: 12. This CDR3 region has 15 residues. Germline V CDR1 and CDR2: SNHLY, FYNNEI. CDR3 nucleotide sequence: TGTGCCAGCTCAAAACAGGGGACCACGACCTACGAGCAGTACTTC. Its protein is CASSKQGTTTYEQYF. Supplemented by reference TRBV2 and TRBJ2-7, the full variable domain reads EPEVTQTPSHQVTQMGQEVILRCVPISNHLYFYWYRQILGQKVEFLVSFYNNEISEKSEIFDDQFSVERPDGSNFTLKIRSTKLEDSAMYFCASSKQGTTTYEQYFGPGTRLTVT.

This chain joins TRBV27 and TRBJ1-2; a weak D match, TRBD1 (5 bases). Germline V gene data show CDR1 as MNHEY and CDR2 as SMNVEV (reference sequence). V lost 1 base and J lost 0, with 15 bases in between. This CDR3 region has 17 residues. DNA for the CDR3: TGTGCCAGCAGTTTATTAGACAGTCATTTAGCTAACTATGGCTACACCTTC. Its protein is CASSLLDSHLANYGYTF.

V and J are TRBV27 and TRBJ1-1, with TRBD1 matching over 9 bases. V lost 0 bases, J lost 0 bases, and 2 bases stayed unmatched. The CDR3 runs to 16 residues. Germline loops: CDR1 MNHEY, CDR2 SMNVEV (reference sequence). CDR3 residues: CASSLSGTGMNTEAFF. DNA for the CDR3: TGTGCCAGCAGTTTATCGGGGACAGGGATGAACACTGAAGCTTTCTTT.

V and J are TRBV6-6 and TRBJ2-1; D is unclear. CDR3 length: 14 amino acids. Deletions cut 7 bases from V and 0 bases from J, with 10 bases between. Germline V gene data show CDR1 as MNHNY and CDR2 as SVGAGI (reference sequence). The CDR3 is CASNGPSSYNEQFF. In DNA form, the CDR3 reads TGTGCCAGCAATGGGCCAAGCTCCTACAATGAGCAGTTCTTC.

This rearrangement joins TRBV6-6 to TRBJ2-3, with a tentative D call TRBD2 (6 bases). The V gene lost 6 bases and the J gene lost 0 bases, with 13 bases spanning the gap. Per germline, CDR1 MNHNY and CDR2 SVGAGI (reference sequence). This CDR3 has 15 amino acids. CDR3 DNA: TGTGCCAGCAGGCGACTAGTGACTAGCACAGATACGCAGTATTTT. It encodes CASRRLVTSTDTQYF.